The clone carrying this TCR beta chain showed up just a few times. The antigen is not known. CDR3 length: 14 residues. CDR1 MNHEY and CDR2 SVGAGI come from the germline V gene. Trimming removed 6 bases from V and 6 bases from J; junction bases left unmatched: 5. The data belong to a study of cytomegalovirus exposure and HLA in healthy donors. Study summary: HLA-typed donors contributed about 85 million unique TCRs, which were held in an early data release.

Primers for the PCR totalled 60 Vbeta and 13 Jbeta. The repertoire was sequenced with immunoSEQ multiplex PCR; TCRdb's copy has only in-frame clones and lacks some. The table lists roughly 190,000 clones, about 86% of them singletons, with over 1.5% in the top ten. Broader study findings: Rarity characterized most TCR sequences, yet some public TCRs appeared in many donors. In a later analysis, TCR beta V- and J-gene trimming was associated with a missense DCLRE1C variant. A later look showed TCR association rates differing by HLA locus, highest for DRB1 and lowest for HLA-C.

The source of this sequence is a man in his forties in good health and CMV-seropositive. Sequenced sample: PBMCs. The gene calls are TRBV6-5 and TRBJ2-2, with 9 nucleotides matching TRBD2. CDR3 in amino acids: CASRVAGDPGELFF. CDR3 in DNA: TGTGCCAGCAGGGTAGCGGGAGACCCCGGGGAGCTGTTTTTT.